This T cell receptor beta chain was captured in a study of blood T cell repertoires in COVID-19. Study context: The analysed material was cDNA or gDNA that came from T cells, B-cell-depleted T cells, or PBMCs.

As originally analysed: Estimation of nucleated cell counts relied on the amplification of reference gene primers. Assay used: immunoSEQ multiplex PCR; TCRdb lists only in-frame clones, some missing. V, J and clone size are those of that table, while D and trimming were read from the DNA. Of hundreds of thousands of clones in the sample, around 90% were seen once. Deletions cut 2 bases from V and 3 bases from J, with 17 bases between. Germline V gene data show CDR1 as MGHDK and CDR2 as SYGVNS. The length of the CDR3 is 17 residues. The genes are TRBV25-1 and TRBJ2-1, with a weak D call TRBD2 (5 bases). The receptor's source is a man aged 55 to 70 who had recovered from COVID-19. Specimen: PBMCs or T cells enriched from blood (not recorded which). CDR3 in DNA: TGTGCCAGCAGTGAAGGAGTTCAGATTGGAGGCTACAATGAGCAGTTCTTC. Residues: CASSEGVQIGGYNEQFF.